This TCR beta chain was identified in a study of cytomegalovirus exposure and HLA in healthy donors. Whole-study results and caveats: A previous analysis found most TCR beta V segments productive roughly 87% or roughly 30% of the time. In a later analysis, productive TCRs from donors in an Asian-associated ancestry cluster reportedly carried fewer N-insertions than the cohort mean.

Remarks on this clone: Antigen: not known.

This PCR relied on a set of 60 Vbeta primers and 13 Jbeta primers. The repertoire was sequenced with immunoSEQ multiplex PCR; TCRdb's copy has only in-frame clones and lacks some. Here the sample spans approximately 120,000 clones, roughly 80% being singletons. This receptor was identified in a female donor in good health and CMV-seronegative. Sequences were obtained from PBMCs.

The CDR3 protein is CASSLTGGWTGELFF. CDR3 in DNA: TGTGCCAGCAGCCTCACGGGGGGCTGGACCGGGGAGCTGTTTTTT. This chain links TRBV7-2 with TRBJ2-2; tentatively, D is TRBD2 (7 bases). Germline V lookup: CDR1 SGHTA, CDR2 FQGNSA. Trimming took 5 bases from V and 5 from J, leaving 15 bases between them. This CDR3 region has 15 residues.